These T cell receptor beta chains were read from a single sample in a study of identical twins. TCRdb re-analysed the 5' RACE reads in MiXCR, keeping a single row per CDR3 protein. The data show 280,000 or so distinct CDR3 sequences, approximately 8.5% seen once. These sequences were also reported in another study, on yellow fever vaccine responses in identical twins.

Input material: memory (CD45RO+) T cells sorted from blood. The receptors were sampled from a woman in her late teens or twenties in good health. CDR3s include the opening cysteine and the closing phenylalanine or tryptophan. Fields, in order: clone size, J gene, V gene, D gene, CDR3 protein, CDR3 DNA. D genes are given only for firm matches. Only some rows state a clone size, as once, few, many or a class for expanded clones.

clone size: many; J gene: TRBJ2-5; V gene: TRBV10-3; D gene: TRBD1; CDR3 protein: CAISESGQGVVQETQYF; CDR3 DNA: TGTGCCATCAGTGAGTCGGGACAGGGAGTTGTGCAAGAGACCCAGTACTTC
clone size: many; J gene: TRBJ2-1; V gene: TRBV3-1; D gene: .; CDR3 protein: CASSQELTGPYNEQFF; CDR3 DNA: TGTGCCAGCAGCCAAGAATTAACGGGACCGTACAATGAGCAGTTCTTC
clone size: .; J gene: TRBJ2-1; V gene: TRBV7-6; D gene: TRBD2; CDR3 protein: CASSLTPSGAGTDNEQFF; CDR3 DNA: TGTGCCAGCAGCTTAACCCCTAGCGGGGCTGGTACCGACAATGAGCAGTTCTTC
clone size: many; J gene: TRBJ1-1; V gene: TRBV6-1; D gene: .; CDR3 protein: CASTPVRKNTEAFF; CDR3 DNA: TGTGCCAGCACCCCCGTTCGGAAGAACACTGAAGCTTTCTTT
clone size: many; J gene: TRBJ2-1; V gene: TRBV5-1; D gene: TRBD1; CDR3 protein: CASSKPGQGNEQFF; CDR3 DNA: TGCGCCAGCAGTAAACCGGGACAGGGGAATGAGCAGTTCTTC
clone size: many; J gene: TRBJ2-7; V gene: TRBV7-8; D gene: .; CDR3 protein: CASSSGPEQYF; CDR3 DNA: TGTGCCAGCAGCTCGGGGCCCGAGCAGTACTTC
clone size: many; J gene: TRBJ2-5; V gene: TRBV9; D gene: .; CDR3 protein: CASSVLGLDQETQYF; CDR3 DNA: TGTGCCAGCAGCGTACTCGGCTTGGACCAAGAGACCCAGTACTTC
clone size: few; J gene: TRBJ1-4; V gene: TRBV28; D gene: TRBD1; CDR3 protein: CASSFGGGTANEKLFF; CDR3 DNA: TGTGCCAGCAGTTTCGGTGGGGGGACAGCCAATGAAAAACTGTTTTTT
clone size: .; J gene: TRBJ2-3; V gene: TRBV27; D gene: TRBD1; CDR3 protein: CAVRDRASSTDTQYF; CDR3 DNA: TGTGCCGTCCGGGACAGGGCTTCTAGCACAGATACGCAGTATTTT
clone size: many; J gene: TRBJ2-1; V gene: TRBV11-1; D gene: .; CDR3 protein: CASAFEHLSYNEQFF; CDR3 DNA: TGTGCCAGCGCCTTTGAGCACTTGTCCTACAATGAGCAGTTCTTC
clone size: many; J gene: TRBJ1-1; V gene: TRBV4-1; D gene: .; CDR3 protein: CASSQGVGTVNTEAFF; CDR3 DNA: TGCGCCAGCAGCCAAGGGGTCGGGACGGTGAACACTGAAGCTTTCTTT
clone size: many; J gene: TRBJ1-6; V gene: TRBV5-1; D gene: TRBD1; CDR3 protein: CASSGGTVNSPLHF; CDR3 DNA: TGCGCCAGCAGCGGAGGGACAGTTAATTCACCCCTCCACTTT
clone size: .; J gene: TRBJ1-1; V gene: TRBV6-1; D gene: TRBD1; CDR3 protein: CASTLGQGRTEAFF; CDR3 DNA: TGTGCCAGCACACTCGGACAGGGACGGACTGAAGCTTTCTTT
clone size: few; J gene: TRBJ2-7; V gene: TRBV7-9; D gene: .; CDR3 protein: CAIPTALGSEQYF; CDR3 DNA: TGTGCCATACCCACGGCCCTGGGGTCCGAGCAGTACTTC
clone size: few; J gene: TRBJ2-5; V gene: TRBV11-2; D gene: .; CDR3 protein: CASSLTGMETQYF; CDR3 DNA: TGTGCCAGCAGCTTGACCGGAATGGAGACCCAGTACTTC
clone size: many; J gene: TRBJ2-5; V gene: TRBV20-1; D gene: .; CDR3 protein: CSVSGYQETQYF; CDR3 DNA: TGCAGTGTGAGCGGGTACCAAGAGACCCAGTACTTC
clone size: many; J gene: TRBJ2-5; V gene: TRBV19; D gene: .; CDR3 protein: CASSMAQQETQYF; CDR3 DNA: TGTGCCAGTAGTATGGCCCAGCAAGAGACCCAGTACTTC
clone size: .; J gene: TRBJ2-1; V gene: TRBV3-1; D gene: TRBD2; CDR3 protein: CASRLLAGGNNEQFF; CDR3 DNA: TGTGCCAGCAGACTACTAGCGGGAGGGAACAATGAGCAGTTCTTC
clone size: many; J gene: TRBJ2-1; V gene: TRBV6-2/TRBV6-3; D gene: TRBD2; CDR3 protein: CASSSSGGITNEQFF; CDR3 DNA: TGTGCCAGCAGTTCTAGCGGGGGGATTACCAATGAGCAGTTCTTC
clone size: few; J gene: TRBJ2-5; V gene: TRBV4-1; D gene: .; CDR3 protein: CASSQVVSGAQETQYF; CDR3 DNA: TGCGCCAGCAGCCAAGTTGTTAGCGGTGCTCAAGAGACCCAGTACTTC
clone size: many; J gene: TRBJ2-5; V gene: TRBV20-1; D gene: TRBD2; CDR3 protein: CSARDRLAGQETQYF; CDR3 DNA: TGCAGTGCTAGAGATAGACTAGCGGGGCAAGAGACCCAGTACTTC
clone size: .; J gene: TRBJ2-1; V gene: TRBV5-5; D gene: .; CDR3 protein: CASSFNGLVHNEQFF; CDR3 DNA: TGTGCCAGCAGCTTTAACGGGCTAGTGCACAATGAGCAGTTCTTC
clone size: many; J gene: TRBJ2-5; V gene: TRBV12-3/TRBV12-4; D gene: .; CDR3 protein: CASSLAGGKETQYF; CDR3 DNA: TGTGCCAGCAGTTTAGCTGGCGGGAAAGAGACCCAGTACTTC
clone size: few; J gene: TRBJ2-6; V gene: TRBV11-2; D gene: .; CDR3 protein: CASSSREGGGLGANVLTF; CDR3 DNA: TGTGCCAGCAGCTCCAGGGAGGGAGGGGGTTTAGGGGCCAACGTCCTGACTTTC
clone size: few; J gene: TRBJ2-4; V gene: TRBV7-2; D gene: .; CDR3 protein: CASSQGQLAKNIQYF; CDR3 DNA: TGTGCCAGCAGCCAAGGACAGCTAGCCAAAAACATTCAGTACTTC
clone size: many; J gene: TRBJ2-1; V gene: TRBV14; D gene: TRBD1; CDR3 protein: CASSQDDYRGEQFF; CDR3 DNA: TGTGCCAGCAGCCAAGACGATTACAGGGGTGAGCAGTTCTTC
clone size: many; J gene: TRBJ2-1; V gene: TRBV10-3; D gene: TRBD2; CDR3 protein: CAISEGLKREGRNEQFF; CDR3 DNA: TGTGCCATCAGTGAGGGGTTGAAGCGGGAGGGCCGCAATGAGCAGTTCTTC
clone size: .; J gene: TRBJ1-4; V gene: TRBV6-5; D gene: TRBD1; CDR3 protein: CASSNSGQANKKLFF; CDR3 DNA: TGTGCCAGCAGTAACTCGGGACAGGCGAATAAAAAACTGTTTTTT
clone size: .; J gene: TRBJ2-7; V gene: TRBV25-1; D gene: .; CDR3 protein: CASSPGGTTYEQYF; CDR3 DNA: TGTGCCAGCAGTCCAGGCGGAACGACCTACGAGCAGTACTTC
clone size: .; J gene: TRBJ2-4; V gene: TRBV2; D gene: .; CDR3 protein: CASSHLDSGAKNIQYF; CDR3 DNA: TGTGCCAGCAGCCATCTCGATTCGGGGGCCAAAAACATTCAGTACTTC
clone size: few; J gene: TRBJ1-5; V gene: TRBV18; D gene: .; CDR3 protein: CASSLWELLNSNQPQHF; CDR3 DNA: TGTGCCAGCTCCCTATGGGAGCTACTGAATAGCAATCAGCCCCAGCATTTT
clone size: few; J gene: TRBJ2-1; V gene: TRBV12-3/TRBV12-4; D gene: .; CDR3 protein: CASSFSYTPSNEQFF; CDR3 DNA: TGTGCCAGCAGTTTTTCCTACACCCCTAGCAATGAGCAGTTCTTC
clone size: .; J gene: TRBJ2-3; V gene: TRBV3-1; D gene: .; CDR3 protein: CASSRTTITDTQYF; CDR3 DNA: TGTGCCAGCAGCCGGACTACCATCACAGATACGCAGTATTTT
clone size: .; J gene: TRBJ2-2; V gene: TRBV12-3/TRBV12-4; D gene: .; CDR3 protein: CASGANHGELFF; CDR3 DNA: TGTGCCAGTGGAGCGAACCACGGGGAGCTGTTTTTT
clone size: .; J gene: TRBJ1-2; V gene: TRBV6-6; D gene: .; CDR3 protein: CASSSDRLNGYTF; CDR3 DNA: TGTGCCAGCAGTTCCGACAGGCTCAACGGCTACACCTTC
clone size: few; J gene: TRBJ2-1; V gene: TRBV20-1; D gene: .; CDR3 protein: CSATAAGTTYNEQFF; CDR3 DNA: TGCAGTGCTACCGCCGCGGGGACCACCTACAATGAGCAGTTCTTC
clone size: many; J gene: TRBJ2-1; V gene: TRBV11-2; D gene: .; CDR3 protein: CASSSRRDGPYNEQFF; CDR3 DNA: TGTGCCAGCAGCTCCCGGCGGGACGGACCCTACAATGAGCAGTTCTTC
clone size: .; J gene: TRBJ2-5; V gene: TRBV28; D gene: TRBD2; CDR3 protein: CASSSLAGVPQEETQYF; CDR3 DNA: TGTGCCAGCAGCTCCCTAGCGGGAGTGCCCCAGGAGGAGACCCAGTACTTC
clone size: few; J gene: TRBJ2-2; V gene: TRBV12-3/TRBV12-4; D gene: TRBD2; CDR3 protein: CASTLAGANTGELFF; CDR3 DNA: TGTGCCAGCACTCTAGCGGGTGCGAACACCGGGGAGCTGTTTTTT
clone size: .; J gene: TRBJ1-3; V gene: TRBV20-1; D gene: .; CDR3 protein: CSASTGAGHVGNTIYF; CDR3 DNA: TGCAGTGCTTCCACCGGCGCAGGGCATGTAGGAAACACCATATATTTT
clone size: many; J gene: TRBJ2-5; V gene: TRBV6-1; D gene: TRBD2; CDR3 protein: CASSESAGGQETQYF; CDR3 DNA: TGTGCCAGCAGTGAATCTGCGGGAGGGCAGGAGACCCAGTACTTC
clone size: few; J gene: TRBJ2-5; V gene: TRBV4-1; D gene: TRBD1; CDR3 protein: CASSLGQGGAQETQYF; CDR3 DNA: TGCGCCAGCAGCCTAGGACAGGGGGGAGCCCAAGAGACCCAGTACTTC
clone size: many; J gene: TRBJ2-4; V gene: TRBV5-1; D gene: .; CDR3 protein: CASSLPGVKNIQYF; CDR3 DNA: TGCGCCAGCAGCCTACCGGGGGTCAAAAACATTCAGTACTTC
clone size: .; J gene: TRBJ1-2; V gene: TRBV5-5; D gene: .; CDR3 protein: CASSSQGNSGYGYTF; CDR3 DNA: TGTGCCAGCAGCTCACAGGGCAATTCGGGGTATGGCTACACCTTC
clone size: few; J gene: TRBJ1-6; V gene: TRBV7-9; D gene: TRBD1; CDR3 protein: CASRPTGNNSPLHF; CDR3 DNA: TGTGCCAGCAGACCGACAGGGAATAATTCACCCCTCCACTTT